These 17 T cell receptor beta chains came from one sample sequenced in a study of T cells expressing NK-cell markers. Using the 5' RACE reads, TCRdb records one entry per CDR3 protein without DNA. The table lists about 180,000 distinct CDR3 sequences. What was sequenced was blood T cells: a sorted CD56 or NKG2C T cell subset, CD4+ or CD8+ T cells, or bulk PBMC T cells (not recorded which). The receptor source for this set is a woman between 18 and 70 years old in good health.

This chain links TRBV6-1 with TRBJ1-5; TCRdb's D gene call, TRBD1, goes unchecked for lack of DNA. Germline-derived CDR1 and CDR2 are MNHNS and SASEGT. The CDR3 loop spans 18 amino acids. The CDR3 sequence: CASSERPPGQGSNQPQHF.

The rearrangement joins TRBV11-2 to TRBJ2-5; the D gene TCRdb calls, TRBD1, cannot be checked with no DNA. The CDR3 totals 17 residues. From germline, CDR1 is SGHAT and CDR2 FQNNGV. CDR3 in amino acids: CASTLRTGGALGETQYF.

The chain joins TRBV6-5 to TRBJ1-1; TCRdb calls TRBD1, which cannot be checked without DNA. The germline CDR1 and CDR2 sequences are MNHEY and SVGAGI. The CDR3 totals 14 residues. The CDR3 loop reads CASSSSQGGTEAFF.

The chain is built from TRBV6-5 and TRBJ2-7; no DNA is available, so the TRBD1 call from TCRdb remains unchecked. Germline-derived CDR1 and CDR2 are MNHEY and SVGAGI. The CDR3 totals 16 residues. The CDR3 sequence: CASSYAGTGGDYEQYF.

This chain connects TRBV20-1 to TRBJ1-1. CDR1 DFQATT and CDR2 SNEGSKA come from the germline V gene (reference sequence). This CDR3 has 13 amino acids. This CDR3 is CSARHIRSIQAFF.

This chain joins TRBV20-1 and TRBJ2-7. Germline CDR1 and CDR2: DFQATT and SNEGSKA (reference sequence). There are 15 residues in the CDR3. The CDR3 loop is CSARDLPRTASEQYF.

The rearrangement joins TRBV7-3 to TRBJ1-4; the D call of TRBD1 rests on TCRdb alone, since no DNA is present to check it. Germline V gives CDR1 SGHTA, CDR2 FQGTGA. The CDR3 totals 14 residues. The CDR3 is CASSLDSLDEKLFF.

The V gene is TRBV30, the J gene TRBJ2-5; TCRdb's assignment of TRBD1 cannot be checked, as there is no DNA. Germline assignment: CDR1 GTSNPN and CDR2 SVGIG (reference sequence). The CDR3 extends over 15 amino acids. This chain's CDR3 is CAWSTSSRGGETQYF.

This chain's CDR3 is CSALFTGLDTQYF. The rearrangement uses TRBV20-1 and TRBJ2-3; TCRdb returns TRBD1, unconfirmable since there is no DNA. Germline assignment: CDR1 DFQATT and CDR2 SNEGSKA (reference sequence). The CDR3 is 13 amino acids.

The chain carries TRBV2 and TRBJ2-1; TCRdb outputs TRBD1, but without DNA this stays unchecked. The CDR3 has 17 amino acids. Per germline, CDR1 SNHLY and CDR2 FYNNEI. CDR3: CASSFLVGQGGNNEQFF.

This rearrangement joins TRBV5-1 to TRBJ2-1; the TCRdb D gene call, TRBD2, has no DNA to confirm it. The CDR3 is 14 residues long. Per germline, CDR1 SGHRS and CDR2 YFSETQ. Here the CDR3 reads CASYLAGPYNEQFF.

The chain has TRBV9 and TRBJ2-1; TCRdb reports TRBD2, a call that lacks DNA to check it against. Germline values: CDR1 SGDLS, CDR2 YYNGEE. CDR3 length: 15 residues. CDR3 sequence reads: CASMPLAGGYNEQFF.

The chain links TRBV28 to TRBJ2-7; there is no DNA to check the TCRdb D call of TRBD1. This CDR3 region has 16 residues. Germline V CDR1 and CDR2: MDHEN, SYDVKM. CDR3 sequence: CASSGRIQGRRNEQYF.

The chain joins TRBV27 to TRBJ2-1; TCRdb calls TRBD1, which cannot be checked without DNA. The germline gives CDR1 MNHEY, CDR2 SMNVEV (reference sequence). This CDR3 comprises 14 residues. The CDR3 spells CASSLGRGVDEQFF.

This chain joins TRBV15 and TRBJ2-1; TCRdb picks TRBD1, but there is no DNA to check that call. CDR3 size: 12 residues. CDR1 LNHNV and CDR2 YYDKDF come from the germline V gene (reference sequence). CDR3: CATSRGGDEQFF. Together with reference TRBV15 and TRBJ2-1, the CDR3 gives the full variable domain: DAMVIQNPRYQVTQFGKPVTLSCSQTLNHNVMYWYQQKSSQAPKLLFHYYDKDFNNEADTPDNFQSRRPNTSFCFLDIRSPGLGDTAMYLCATSRGGDEQFFGPGTRLTVL.

The CDR3: CASSLATSGRVEQYF. This chain connects TRBV5-1 to TRBJ2-7; no DNA is available, so the TRBD2 call from TCRdb remains unchecked. The germline V gene has CDR1 SGHRS and CDR2 YFSETQ. The CDR3 spans 15 residues.

CDR3 protein: CSSKEGWTDTQYF. The chain couples TRBV29-1 to TRBJ2-3; there is no DNA to check the TCRdb D call of TRBD2. This CDR3 region has 13 residues. Germline CDR1 and CDR2: SQVTM and ANQGSEA.